These 18 T cell receptor beta chains were all obtained from the same sample, sequenced in a study of Graves' ophthalmopathy and Graves' hyperthyroidism. Investigators amplified TCR beta CDR3 regions from RNA transcripts. First-round RT-PCR employed HTBI primers, with a second-round multiplex PCR after it. MiXCR, run by TCRdb on the multiplex PCR reads, gives a single entry per CDR3 protein. The repertoire has over a million distinct CDR3 sequences, about 38% of them found once; the top ten carry 11%. Sequenced material: peripheral blood or thyroid tissue (not recorded which). The receptors stem from an adult man with Graves' hyperthyroidism.

This chain joins TRBV29-1 and TRBJ1-1; a possible D gene is TRBD1 (5 bases). V gave up 7 bases and J gave up 8 bases, with 17 bases separating them. The CDR3 covers 12 residues. Per the germline V gene, CDR1 is SQVTM and CDR2 is ANQGSEA. This chain's CDR3 is CSGQKTVREAFF. DNA for the CDR3: TGCAGCGGCCAAAAGACAGTGAGGGAAGCTTTCTTT.

The sample holds a few counts of this clonotype. An end of the junction differs from the germline gene, which may be a read error. The CDR3 here is CASSPNPSRVEEQYF. In nucleotides, the CDR3 is TGTGCCAGCAGTCCCAACCCGAGCAGGGTGGAAGAGCAGTACTTC. This chain uses TRBV10-3 with TRBJ2-7, with D possibly TRBD1 on 5 matching bases. The CDR3 length is 15 residues. Germline lookup yields CDR1 ENHRY and CDR2 SYGVKD.

The rearrangement uses TRBV4-1 and TRBJ2-2; TRBD2 might be the D (6 bases). The CDR3 has 16 amino acids. Trimming removed 1 base from V and 4 bases from J, with 13 bases in between. CDR1 and CDR2 from the germline V gene are MGHRA and YSYEKL. Here the CDR3 DNA reads TGCGCCAGCAGCCAAGGGCGGTTGGGAGGCACCGGGGAGCTGTTTTTT. Protein product: CASSQGRLGGTGELFF.

This clonotype was detected only a few times. This chain uses TRBV4-3 with TRBJ1-2; D is unclear. This CDR3 is built from 14 residues. Trimming cost V 4 bases and J 2 bases, with 11 bases left between them. Germline V gives CDR1 LGHNA, CDR2 YSLEER. The CDR3, as DNA: TGCGCCAGCAGCCCTAATACACAGAACTATGGCTACACCTTC. Residues: CASSPNTQNYGYTF.

This clonotype turned up a few times. V and J are TRBV28 and TRBJ1-5; a possible D gene is TRBD1 (6 bases). V was cut by 4 bases and J by 6 bases, with 16 bases left in between. The length of the CDR3 is 15 residues. Germline V gives CDR1 MDHEN, CDR2 SYDVKM. CDR3 nucleotides: TGTGCCAGCAGTTCACGGACAGTTCATGGTCAGCCCCAGCATTTT. Residues: CASSSRTVHGQPQHF.

Of note for this clonotype: This may stem from a read error, because a much larger clone lies one nucleotide away. The rearrangement links TRBV7-2 to TRBJ2-5; D is uncertain. In germline, CDR1 is SGHTA, CDR2 FQGNSA. V lost 3 bases and J lost 4, with 12 bases in between. The CDR3 extends over 14 amino acids. The CDR3 loop is CASSFSRTGETQYF. The CDR3 DNA sequence: TGTGCCAGCAGCTTCTCGAGGACCGGAGAGACCCAGTACTTC. Supplemented by reference TRBV7-2 and TRBJ2-5, the full variable domain reads GAGVSQSPSNKVTEKGKDVELRCDPISGHTALYWYRQSLGQGLEFLIYFQGNSAPDKSGLPSDRFSAERTGGSVSTLTIQRTQQEDSAVYLCASSFSRTGETQYFGPGTRLLVL.

This clonotype was detected ten times or more. The chain uses TRBV7-8 and TRBJ1-2; TRBD1 is a possible D gene (6 bases). The CDR3 consists of 17 residues. CDR1 and CDR2 (germline): SGHVS, FQNEAQ. Trimming removed 4 bases from V and 0 bases from J, with 18 bases in between. The DNA for the CDR3 is TGTGCCAGCAGCTCCAAGGGGGGCTCGGCGTCTAACTATGGCTACACCTTC. Protein: CASSSKGGSASNYGYTF.

The chain is built from TRBV6-5 and TRBJ2-7; D unresolved. This CDR3 has 15 residues. Germline lookup yields CDR1 MNHEY and CDR2 SVGAGI. V was clipped by 6 bases and J by 1 base, with 16 bases between them. The DNA for the CDR3 is TGTGCCAGCAGGTTTGTGGCAGAAGCATCCTACGAGCAGTACTTC. This translates into CASRFVAEASYEQYF.

This clonotype came up many times. V and J are TRBV2 and TRBJ2-2; 9 bases line up with TRBD1. The germline gives CDR1 SNHLY, CDR2 FYNNEI. CDR3 length: 17 amino acids. The V segment lost 2 bases and the J segment 0 bases; nucleotides outside the gene matches: 4. The DNA of the CDR3 is TGTGCCAGCAGTGAATTGGGGACAGGGACGAACACCGGGGAGCTGTTTTTT. Protein: CASSELGTGTNTGELFF.

This clonotype showed up many times. This chain uses TRBV7-9 with TRBJ1-1, with 8 bases matching TRBD1. The CDR3 is 12 amino acids. V lost 5 bases, J lost 7 bases, and 3 bases stayed unmatched. CDR1 is SEHNR, CDR2 FQNEAQ, per germline (reference sequence). The CDR3 region is CASSGQGVEAFF. The CDR3 nucleotides are TGTGCCAGCAGCGGACAGGGAGTTGAAGCTTTCTTT.

This clonotype has just one count. This may stem from a read error, because a much larger clone lies one nucleotide away. The genes are TRBV12-3 or TRBV12-4 and TRBJ1-5; no clear D. V lost 1 base and J lost 7, with 17 bases in between. This CDR3 is built from 16 residues. The CDR3, as DNA: TGTGCCAGCAGTTTAGGGGTCGGGCAGGAGAAGCAGCCCCAGCATTTT. Encoded protein: CASSLGVGQEKQPQHF.

This clonotype was counted only a few times. This rearrangement joins TRBV5-1 to TRBJ1-1; D not resolved. The CDR3 has 12 amino acids. Germline CDR1 reads SGHRS; CDR2 reads YFSETQ. Trimming stripped 3 bases from V and 11 bases from J, with 14 bases between. The CDR3 protein is CASSSGGWEAFF. CDR3 DNA: TGCGCCAGCAGCTCTGGAGGGTGGGAGGCTTTCTTT.

This clonotype was counted at least ten times. V gene TRBV12-3 or TRBV12-4 combines with J gene TRBJ1-4, with D unclear. Trimming stripped 3 bases from V and 3 bases from J, with 8 bases between. The CDR3 consists of 14 residues. The CDR3 DNA sequence: TGTGCCAGCAGTTTGACGGACGCTAATGAAAAACTGTTTTTT. It codes for CASSLTDANEKLFF.

The rearrangement joins TRBV7-9 to TRBJ2-7; 11 bases map to TRBD2. Per the germline V gene, CDR1 is SEHNR and CDR2 is FQNEAQ (reference sequence). After removal of 5 bases from V and 7 bases from J, the junction contained 28 bases not matched to a gene. The length of the CDR3 is 21 residues. The CDR3 reads CASSQFLLRLAGGARAREQYF. The CDR3 region has the DNA TGTGCCAGCAGCCAATTTCTACTGAGGCTAGCGGGAGGTGCGAGGGCGAGAGAGCAGTACTTC.

V is TRBV25-1 and J is TRBJ2-5; 8 bases are a match to TRBD2. This CDR3 spans 15 amino acids. The germline CDR1 and CDR2 sequences are MGHDK and SYGVNS. Trimming at V came to 2 bases and at J to 3 bases, leaving 5 bases not matched to a gene. Here the CDR3 DNA reads TGTGCCAGCAGTGAAGGACTAGCTCCAAAAGAGACCCAGTACTTC. Its protein product is CASSEGLAPKETQYF.

The chain links TRBV29-1 to TRBJ2-7, with TRBD1 matching over 7 bases. V lost 8 bases and J lost 3; bases outside the gene matches: 7. The CDR3 is 12 residues long. Germline V CDR1 and CDR2: SQVTM, ANQGSEA. The CDR3 here is CSTTGDNYEQYF. In DNA, the CDR3 is TGCAGCACCACAGGGGATAACTACGAGCAGTACTTC.

This clonotype was seen a few times. V and J are TRBV7-2 and TRBJ2-5; TRBD2 agrees at 8 bases. The trim removed 2 bases at V and 5 bases at J, leaving 10 bases unmatched. Germline loops: CDR1 SGHTA, CDR2 FQGNSA. The CDR3 runs to 16 residues. The CDR3 spells CASSLLGGEGLETQYF. CDR3 DNA sequence: TGTGCCAGCAGCTTACTCGGGGGGGAGGGCCTTGAGACCCAGTACTTC.

The chain couples TRBV12-3 or TRBV12-4 to TRBJ2-5; TRBD2 matches 10 bases. Trimming at V came to 6 bases and at J to 4 bases, leaving 8 bases not matched to a gene. The length of the CDR3 is 15 residues. CDR3 coding DNA: TGTGCCAGCAGCACAAGCGGGGGGGCGGTAGAGACCCAGTACTTC. It codes for CASSTSGGAVETQYF.